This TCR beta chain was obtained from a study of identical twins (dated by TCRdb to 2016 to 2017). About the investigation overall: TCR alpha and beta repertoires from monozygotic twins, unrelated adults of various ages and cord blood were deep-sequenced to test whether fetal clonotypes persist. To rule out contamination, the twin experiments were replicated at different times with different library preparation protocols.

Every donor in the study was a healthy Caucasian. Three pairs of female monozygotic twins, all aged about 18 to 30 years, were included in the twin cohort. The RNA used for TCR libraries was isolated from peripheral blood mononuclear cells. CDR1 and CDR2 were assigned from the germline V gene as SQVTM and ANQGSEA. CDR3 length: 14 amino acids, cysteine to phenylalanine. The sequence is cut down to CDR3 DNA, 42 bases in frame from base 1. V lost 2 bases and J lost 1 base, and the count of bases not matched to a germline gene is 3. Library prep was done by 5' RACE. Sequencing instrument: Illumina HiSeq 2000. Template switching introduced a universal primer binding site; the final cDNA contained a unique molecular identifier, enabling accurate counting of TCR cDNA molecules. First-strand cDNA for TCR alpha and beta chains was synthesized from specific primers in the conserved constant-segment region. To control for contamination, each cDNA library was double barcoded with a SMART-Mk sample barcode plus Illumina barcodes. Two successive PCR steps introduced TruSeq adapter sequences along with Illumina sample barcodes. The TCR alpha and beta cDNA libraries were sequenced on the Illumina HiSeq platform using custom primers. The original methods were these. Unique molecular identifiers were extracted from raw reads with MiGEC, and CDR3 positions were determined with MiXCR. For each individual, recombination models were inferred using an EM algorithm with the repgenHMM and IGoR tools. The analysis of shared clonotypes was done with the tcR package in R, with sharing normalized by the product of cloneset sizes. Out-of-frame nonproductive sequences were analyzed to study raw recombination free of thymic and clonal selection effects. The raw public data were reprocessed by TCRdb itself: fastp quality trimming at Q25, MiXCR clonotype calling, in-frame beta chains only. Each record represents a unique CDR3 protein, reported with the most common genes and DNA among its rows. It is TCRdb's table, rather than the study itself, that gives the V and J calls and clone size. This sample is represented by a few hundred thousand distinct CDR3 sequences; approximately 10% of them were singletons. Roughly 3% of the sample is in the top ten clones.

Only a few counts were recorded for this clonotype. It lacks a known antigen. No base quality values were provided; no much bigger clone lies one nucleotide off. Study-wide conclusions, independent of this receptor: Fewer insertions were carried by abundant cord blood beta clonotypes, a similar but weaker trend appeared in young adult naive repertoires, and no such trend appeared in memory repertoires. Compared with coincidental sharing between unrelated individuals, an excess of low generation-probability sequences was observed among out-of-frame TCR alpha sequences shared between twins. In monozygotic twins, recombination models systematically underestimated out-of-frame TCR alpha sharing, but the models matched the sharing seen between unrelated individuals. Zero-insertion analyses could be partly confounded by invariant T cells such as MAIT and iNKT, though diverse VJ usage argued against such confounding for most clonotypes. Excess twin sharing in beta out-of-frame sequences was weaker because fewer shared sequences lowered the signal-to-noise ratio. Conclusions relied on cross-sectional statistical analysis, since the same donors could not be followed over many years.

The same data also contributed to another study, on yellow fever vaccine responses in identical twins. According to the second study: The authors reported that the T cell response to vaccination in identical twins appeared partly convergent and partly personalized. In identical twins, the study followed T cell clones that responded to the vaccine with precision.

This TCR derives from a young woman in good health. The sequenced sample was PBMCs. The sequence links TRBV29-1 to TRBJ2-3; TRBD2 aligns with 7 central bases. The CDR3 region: CSVEPGGGTDTQYF. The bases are TGCAGCGTTGAACCTGGGGGGGGCACAGATACGCAGTATTTT.